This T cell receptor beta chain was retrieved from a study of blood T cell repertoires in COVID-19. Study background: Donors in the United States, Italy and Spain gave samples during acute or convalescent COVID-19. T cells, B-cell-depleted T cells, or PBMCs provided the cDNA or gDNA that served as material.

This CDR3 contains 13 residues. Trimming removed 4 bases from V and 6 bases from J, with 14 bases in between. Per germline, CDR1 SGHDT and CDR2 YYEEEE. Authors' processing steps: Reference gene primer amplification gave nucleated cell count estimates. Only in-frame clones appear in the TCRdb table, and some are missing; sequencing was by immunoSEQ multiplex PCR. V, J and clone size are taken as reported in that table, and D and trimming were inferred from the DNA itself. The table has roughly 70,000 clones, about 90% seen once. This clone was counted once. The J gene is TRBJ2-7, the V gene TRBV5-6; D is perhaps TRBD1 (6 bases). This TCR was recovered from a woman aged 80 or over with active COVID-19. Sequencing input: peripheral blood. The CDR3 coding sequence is TGTGCCAGCAGCCCGGACAGAACTCCCGAGCAGTACTTC. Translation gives CASSPDRTPEQYF.